The 3 T cell receptor beta chains reported below all come from one sample, sequenced in a study of response to subunit inactivated influenza vaccine. TCRdb used MiXCR to reprocess the RT-PCR reads, holding one entry per CDR3 protein. The sample records under 200,000 distinct CDR3 sequences, around 9.9% being singletons. The source was non-naive T cells sorted from PBMCs, collected about 40 days after vaccination. These receptors were collected from a man aged 50-59 years who received an inactivated influenza vaccine.

This clonotype came up a few times. The CDR3 DNA follows: TGTGCCAGCAGTTTAGGGGCTAGCGACCTCCAAGAGACCCAGTACTTC. Translating gives CASSLGASDLQETQYF. This chain joins TRBV28 and TRBJ2-5; D is possibly TRBD2 (6 bases). The germline V and J ends were trimmed by 2 bases and 1 base, with 14 bases remaining between them. Germline CDR1 reads MDHEN; CDR2 reads SYDVKM. This CDR3 has 16 amino acids.

This clonotype was counted only a few times. V is TRBV27 and J is TRBJ1-2; D remains unclear. Germline assignment: CDR1 MNHEY and CDR2 SMNVEV (reference sequence). This CDR3 comprises 13 residues. With 2 bases removed from V and 2 bases from J, the gap between germline ends came to 6 bases. CDR3 bases: TGTGCCAGCAGTTTAGGCAGCAACTATGGCTACACCTTC. Translating it yields CASSLGSNYGYTF.

The rearrangement joins TRBV10-2 to TRBJ1-1; perhaps TRBD1 as D (5 bases). CDR3 size: 13 residues. Germline values: CDR1 WSHSY, CDR2 SAAADI. Trimming left V 3 bases short and J 1 base short, with 6 bases between. CDR3 sequence: CASSDGGNTEAFF. DNA of the CDR3: TGCGCCAGCAGTGATGGGGGGAACACTGAAGCTTTCTTT.